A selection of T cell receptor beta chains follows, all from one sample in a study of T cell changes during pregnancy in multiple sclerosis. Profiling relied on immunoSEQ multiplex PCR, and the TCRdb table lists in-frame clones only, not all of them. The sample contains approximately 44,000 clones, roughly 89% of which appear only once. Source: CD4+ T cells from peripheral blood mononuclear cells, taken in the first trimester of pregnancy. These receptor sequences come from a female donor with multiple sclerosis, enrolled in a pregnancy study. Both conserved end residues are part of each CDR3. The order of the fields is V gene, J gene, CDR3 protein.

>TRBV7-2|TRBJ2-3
CASSSGQLVTDTQYF
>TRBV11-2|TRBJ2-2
CASSLEVSGPNTGELFF
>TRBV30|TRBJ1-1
CAWGLGQGATEAFF
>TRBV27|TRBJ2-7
CASGRDSTYEQYF
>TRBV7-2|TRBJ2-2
CASSLRSYTGELFF
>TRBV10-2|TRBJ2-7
CASSETSGRREQYF
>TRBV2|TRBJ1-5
CASSLQGFSNQPQHF
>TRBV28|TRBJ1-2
CAGKNRGRVGGYTF
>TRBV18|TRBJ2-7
CASSSPDYEQYF
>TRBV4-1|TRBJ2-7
CASSQEEQGPYEQYF
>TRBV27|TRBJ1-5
CASSPWTGNSNQPQHF
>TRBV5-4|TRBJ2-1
CASSPGTLGLAEAGGQFF
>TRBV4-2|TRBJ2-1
CASSQDRDGRAGEQFF
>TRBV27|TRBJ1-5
CASSTTRQGNNQPQHF
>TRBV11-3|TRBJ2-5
CASSLGLATQETQYF
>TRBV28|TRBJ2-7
CASSPGLAGGPVEQYF
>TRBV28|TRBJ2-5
CASSQLAGGTVETQYF
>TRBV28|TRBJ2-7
CASTHYEQYF
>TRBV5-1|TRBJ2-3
CASARKQGRSTDTQYF
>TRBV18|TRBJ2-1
CASLSGGLAGPYNEQFF